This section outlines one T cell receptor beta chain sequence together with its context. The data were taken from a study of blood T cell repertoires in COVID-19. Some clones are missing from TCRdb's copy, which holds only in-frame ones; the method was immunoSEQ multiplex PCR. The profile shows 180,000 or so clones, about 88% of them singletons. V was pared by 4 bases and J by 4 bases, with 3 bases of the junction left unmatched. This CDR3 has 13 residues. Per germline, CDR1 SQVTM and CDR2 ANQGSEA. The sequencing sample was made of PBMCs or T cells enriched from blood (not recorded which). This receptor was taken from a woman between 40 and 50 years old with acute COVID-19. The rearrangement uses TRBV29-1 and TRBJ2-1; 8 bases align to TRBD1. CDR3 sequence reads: CSVGGTGYNEQFF. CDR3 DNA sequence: TGCAGCGTTGGAGGGACAGGATACAATGAGCAGTTCTTC.